The sample holds a few counts of the clone carrying this T cell receptor (beta chain). The TCRbeta library was prepared with unique molecular identifiers. TCRdb called the PCR reads again in MiXCR, with one record for every CDR3 protein. This sample has over 300,000 distinct CDR3 sequences, with under 13% found just once. CDR3 length equals 13 residues. Trimming pared 3 bases from V and 7 bases from J, leaving 14 bases between. The germline gives CDR1 SGDLS, CDR2 YYNGEE. This record belongs to a study of T-cell reconstitution after alpha-beta-depleted transplantation in children. This receptor was taken from a human donor who donated a stem cell graft to a child with acute lymphoblastic leukemia. Specimen: PBMCs from the stem cell graft donor, collected from the stem cell graft. The chain employs TRBV9 and TRBJ2-7; D is unresolved. The chain's CDR3 is CASSGAGLREQYF. CDR3 DNA: TGTGCCAGCAGCGGGGCCGGCCTGAGGGAGCAGTACTTC.